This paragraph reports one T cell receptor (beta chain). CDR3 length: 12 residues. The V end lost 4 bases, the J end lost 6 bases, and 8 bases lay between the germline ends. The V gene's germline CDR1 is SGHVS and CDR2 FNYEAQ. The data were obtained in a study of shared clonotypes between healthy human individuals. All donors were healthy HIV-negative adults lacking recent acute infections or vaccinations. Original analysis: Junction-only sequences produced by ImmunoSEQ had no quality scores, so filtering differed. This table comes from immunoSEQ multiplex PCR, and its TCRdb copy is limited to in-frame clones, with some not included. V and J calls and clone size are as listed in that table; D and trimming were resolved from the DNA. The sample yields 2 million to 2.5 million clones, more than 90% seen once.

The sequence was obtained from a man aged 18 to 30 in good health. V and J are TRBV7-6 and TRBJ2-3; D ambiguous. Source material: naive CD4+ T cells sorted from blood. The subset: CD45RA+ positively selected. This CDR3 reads CASSSLPDTQYF. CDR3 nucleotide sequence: TGTGCCAGCAGCTCTCTCCCCGATACGCAGTATTTT.